This TCR beta chain appears in the sequencing data of a study of CD8 T cells in Susac syndrome. Sequencing of TCR beta was performed on blood CD8+ T cells and on blood CD4+ T cells. TEMRA cells were FACS-enriched, and CD8+ and CD4+ T cells were isolated negatively. About this clonotype: The target antigen is unknown.

The CDR3 extends over 12 amino acids. The ends were cut back, 6 bases at V and 7 bases at J, with 9 bases in the middle. With random hexamers, reverse transcription was performed on 0.5 to 1 ug of RNA. The method of amplification for TCR beta CDR3 was immunoSEQ multiplex PCR, covering 54 Vbeta and 13 Jbeta. A single record per CDR3 protein comes from TCRdb applying MiXCR to the immunoSEQ multiplex PCR reads. The top ten clones hold 0.082% of a sample with about 200,000 distinct CDR3 sequences, 95% of them seen once. Broader study findings: By the study's own acknowledgment, its TCR sequencing and HLA analysis included relatively few individuals.

This chain connects TRBV12-3 or TRBV12-4 to TRBJ1-4; tentative D call: TRBD1 (6 bases). The TCR sequence derives from a human donor with multiple sclerosis. Input material: CD4+ T cells from PBMCs. This CDR3 reads CASRQGSEKLFF. CDR3 in DNA: TGTGCCAGCAGACAGGGAAGTGAAAAACTGTTTTTT.